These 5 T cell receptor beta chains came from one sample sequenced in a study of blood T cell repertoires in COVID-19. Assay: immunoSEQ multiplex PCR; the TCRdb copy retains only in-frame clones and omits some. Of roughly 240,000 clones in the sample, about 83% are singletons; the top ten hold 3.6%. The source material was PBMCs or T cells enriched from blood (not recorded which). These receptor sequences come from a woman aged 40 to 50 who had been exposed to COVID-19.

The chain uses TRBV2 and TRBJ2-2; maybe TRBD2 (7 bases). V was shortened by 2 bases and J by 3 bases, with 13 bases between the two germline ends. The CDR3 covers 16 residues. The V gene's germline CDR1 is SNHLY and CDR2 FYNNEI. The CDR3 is CASSEMGGHHTGELFF. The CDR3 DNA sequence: TGTGCCAGCAGTGAAATGGGGGGGCACCACACCGGGGAGCTGTTTTTT.

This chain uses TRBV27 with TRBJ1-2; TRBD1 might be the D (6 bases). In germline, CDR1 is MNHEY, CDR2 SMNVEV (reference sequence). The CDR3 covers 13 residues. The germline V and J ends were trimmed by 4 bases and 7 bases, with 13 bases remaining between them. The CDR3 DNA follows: TGTGCCAGCAGTTGGGCAGGGGCGGGTGGCTACACCTTC. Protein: CASSWAGAGGYTF.

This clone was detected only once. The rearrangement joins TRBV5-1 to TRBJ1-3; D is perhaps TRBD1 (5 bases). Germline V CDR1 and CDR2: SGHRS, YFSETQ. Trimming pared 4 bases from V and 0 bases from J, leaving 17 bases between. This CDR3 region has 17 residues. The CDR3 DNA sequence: TGCGCCAGCAGCCCCTTTATGGGGCCGTACTCTGGAAACACCATATATTTT. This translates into CASSPFMGPYSGNTIYF.

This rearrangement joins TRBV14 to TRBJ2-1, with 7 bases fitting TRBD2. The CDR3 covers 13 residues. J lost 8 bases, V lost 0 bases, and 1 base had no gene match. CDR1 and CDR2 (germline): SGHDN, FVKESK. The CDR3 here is CASSQDREDEQFF. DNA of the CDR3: TGTGCCAGCAGCCAAGATCGGGAGGATGAGCAGTTCTTC.

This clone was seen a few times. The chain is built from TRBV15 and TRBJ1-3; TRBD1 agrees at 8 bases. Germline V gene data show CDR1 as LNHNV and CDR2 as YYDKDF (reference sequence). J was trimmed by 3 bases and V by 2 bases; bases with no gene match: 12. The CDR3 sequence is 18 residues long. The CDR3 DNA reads TGTGCCACCAGCAGAAGACACCCGGGACAGGCTTTTGGAAACACCATATATTTT. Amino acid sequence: CATSRRHPGQAFGNTIYF. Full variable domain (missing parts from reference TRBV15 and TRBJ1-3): DAMVIQNPRYQVTQFGKPVTLSCSQTLNHNVMYWYQQKSSQAPKLLFHYYDKDFNNEADTPDNFQSRRPNTSFCFLDIRSPGLGDTAMYLCATSRRHPGQAFGNTIYFGEGSWLTVV.